This T cell receptor beta chain was obtained from a study of blood T cell repertoires in COVID-19. The overall study: Collection of acute and convalescent COVID-19 samples took place in the United States, Italy and Spain. Sample material is recorded as cDNA or gDNA derived from T cells, B-cell-depleted T cells, or PBMCs.

The CDR3 spans 12 residues. Between the trimmed V and J ends, which lost 2 bases and 8 bases, there was a span of 9 bases. Germline loops: CDR1 LNHDA, CDR2 SQIVND (reference sequence). Authors' processing steps: Nucleated cell number was recorded as an estimate derived from reference gene primer amplification. TCRdb's copy holds only in-frame clones and misses some; the assay was immunoSEQ multiplex PCR. The V and J calls and the clone size are those of that table, but D and trimming were determined from the DNA. The data show approximately 410,000 clones, 86% seen once. The sequence came from a woman aged 25 to 39 with active or convalescent COVID-19. The sample was peripheral blood. This chain joins TRBV19 and TRBJ1-2; no clear D. The CDR3 DNA reads as TGTGCCAGTAGTATACGGGGATGGGGCTACACCTTC. This sequence encodes CASSIRGWGYTF.